These 27 T cell receptor beta chains were all obtained from the same sample, sequenced in a study of blood T cell repertoires in COVID-19. Assay: immunoSEQ multiplex PCR; the TCRdb copy retains only in-frame clones and omits some. Of about 310,000 clones in the sample, 89% were seen once. Input material: PBMCs or T cells enriched from blood (not recorded which). Receptors were obtained from a woman between 40 and 55 years old who had recovered from COVID-19.

V gene TRBV21-1 combines with J gene TRBJ2-1; TRBD2 was called by the table and not checked on the DNA. TRBV21-1 is labeled a pseudogene. This CDR3 comprises 20 residues. CDR3 loop: CASSRITGLAGVSRCYEQFF. The CDR3 region has the DNA TGTGCCAGCAGCCGCATAACAGGACTAGCGGGAGTAAGTAGATGTTACGAGCAGTTCTTC.

The chain combines TRBV9 with TRBJ2-3; D remains ambiguous. The V and J ends lost 5 bases and 0 bases respectively, with 10 bases between them. The CDR3 has 14 amino acids. Germline CDR1 reads SGDLS; CDR2 reads YYNGEE. Here the CDR3 reads CASSVLLSTDTQYF. The CDR3 DNA reads as TGTGCCAGCAGTGTACTGCTAAGCACAGATACGCAGTATTTT.

A note on this clone: The sample contains more than one DNA sequence encoding this CDR3. The chain has TRBV29-1 and TRBJ1-1; 8 bases are shared with TRBD1. Germline loops: CDR1 SQVTM, CDR2 ANQGSEA. The length of the CDR3 is 13 residues. Trimming at V came to 5 bases and at J to 4 bases, leaving 6 bases not matched to a gene. This chain's CDR3 is CSVTTGAGTEAFF. Here the CDR3 DNA reads TGCAGCGTTACGACAGGGGCGGGCACTGAAGCTTTCTTT.

The rearrangement uses TRBV7-3 and TRBJ2-5; 10 bases agree with TRBD2. Germline values: CDR1 SGHTA, CDR2 FQGTGA. This CDR3 comprises 16 residues. Unmatched junction bases numbered 5, after V lost 0 bases and J lost 4 bases. The CDR3 protein is CASSLTAGGVIETQYF. For the CDR3, the DNA is TGTGCCAGCAGCTTAACAGCGGGAGGGGTGATAGAGACCCAGTACTTC.

This CDR3 is CAWSQDSLAKNIQYF. The CDR3 DNA follows: TGTGCCTGGAGTCAGGACAGTCTAGCCAAAAACATTCAGTACTTC. This rearrangement joins TRBV30 to TRBJ2-4; TRBD1 might be the D (6 bases). Germline V gene lookup returns CDR1 GTSNPN and CDR2 SVGIG (reference sequence). The CDR3 loop spans 15 amino acids. V gave up 2 bases and J gave up 0 bases, with 11 bases separating them.

In this sample, this clone turned up a few times. The rearrangement joins TRBV6-2 or TRBV6-3 to TRBJ1-1; D remains ambiguous. The CDR3 has 14 amino acids. Germline CDR1 MNHEY, CDR2 SVGEGT. V was trimmed by 2 bases and J by 8 bases, leaving 15 bases between them. The CDR3 sequence: CASSYPLQVREAFF. For the CDR3, the DNA is TGTGCCAGCAGTTACCCGTTGCAGGTTAGAGAAGCTTTCTTT.

The chain links TRBV28 to TRBJ1-2; weak D call: TRBD1 (5 bases). With 5 bases removed from V and 2 bases from J, the gap between germline ends came to 15 bases. The CDR3 is made up of 15 amino acids. Germline V gene data show CDR1 as MDHEN and CDR2 as SYDVKM. The CDR3 spells CASSLREGLNYGYTF. CDR3 coding DNA: TGTGCCAGCAGTCTCCGGGAGGGGCTGAACTATGGCTACACCTTC.

The V and J genes are TRBV19 and TRBJ1-2, with D perhaps TRBD1 (5 bases). The CDR3 runs 14 residues. V was clipped by 1 base and J by 7 bases, with 13 bases between them. Germline CDR1 LNHDA, CDR2 SQIVND (reference sequence). CDR3 amino acids: CASSIGQGPRGYTF. The CDR3, as DNA: TGTGCCAGTAGTATAGGGCAGGGTCCCCGTGGCTACACCTTC.

The chain couples TRBV18 to TRBJ1-1, with a possible D match to TRBD1 (6 bases). The V gene's germline CDR1 is KGHSH and CDR2 LQKENI. The V end was cut by 3 bases, the J end by 0 bases, with 14 bases between. There are 16 residues in the CDR3. CDR3 coding DNA: TGTGCCAGCTCACCCGGCGGGGGGCAGGTGAACACTGAAGCTTTCTTT. The encoded protein is CASSPGGGQVNTEAFF.

This clone was seen only once. The rearrangement links TRBV13 to TRBJ2-5; 7 bases agree with TRBD1. Per the germline V gene, CDR1 is PRHDT and CDR2 is FYEKMQ (reference sequence). The CDR3 contains 14 residues. Losses at the gene ends were 5 bases for V and 1 base for J; bases not matched to a gene: 4. CDR3 coding DNA: TGTGCCAGCAGCCGTAGGGACAGCCAAGAGACCCAGTACTTC. As protein: CASSRRDSQETQYF.

The gene calls are TRBV2 and TRBJ2-1; perhaps TRBD2 as D (5 bases). The V gene lost 8 bases and the J gene lost 6 bases, with 17 bases spanning the gap. The CDR3 length is 14 residues. Germline CDR1 is SNHLY and CDR2 is FYNNEI. CDR3 residues: CASADPGLLNEQFF. Here the CDR3 DNA reads TGTGCCAGCGCTGACCCCGGACTTCTCAATGAGCAGTTCTTC.

The chain employs TRBV21-1 and TRBJ2-1; the DNA was not compared with TRBD2, the D call given in the table. TRBV21-1 is tagged as a pseudogene. The CDR3 covers 15 residues. CDR3 in DNA: TGTGCCAGCACCCTTAGTAGGGAGCGGCACAATGAGCAGTTCTTC. Protein: CASTLSRERHNEQFF.

In regard to this clone: Other DNA variants within this sample encode the same CDR3. The V call is TRBV3-1 (or the pseudogene TRBV3-2), the J call TRBJ2-5, with 8 bases lining up with TRBD2. This CDR3 region has 16 residues. CDR1 LGHDT and CDR2 YNNKEL come from the germline V gene (reference sequence). Unmatched junction bases numbered 4, after V lost 0 bases and J lost 1 base. The CDR3 loop reads CASSQDLAGGQETQYF. DNA of the CDR3: TGTGCCAGCAGCCAAGATTTGGCGGGGGGCCAAGAGACCCAGTACTTC.

V and J are TRBV2 and TRBJ1-4; TRBD1 matches at 8 bases. Germline CDR1 reads SNHLY; CDR2 reads FYNNEI. There are 14 residues in the CDR3. Trimming cost V 6 bases and J 8 bases; bases outside gene matches: 8. The CDR3: CASSPDRGWEKLFF. The CDR3 DNA reads TGTGCCAGCAGCCCCGACAGGGGTTGGGAAAAACTGTTTTTT.

The J gene is TRBJ2-2, the V gene TRBV7-9; 9 bases are shared with TRBD1. Germline assignment: CDR1 SEHNR and CDR2 FQNEAQ (reference sequence). The CDR3 length is 15 residues. The V and J ends lost 5 bases and 5 bases, in that order; junction bases with no gene match: 6. The CDR3 here is CASSPGTGNTGELFF. CDR3 nucleotide sequence: TGTGCCAGCAGCCCAGGGACAGGGAATACCGGGGAGCTGTTTTTT.

This chain joins TRBV30 and TRBJ1-3, with TRBD1 as a possible D gene (6 bases). CDR3 length: 16 residues. Trimming left V 1 base short and J 4 bases short, with 17 bases between. Looked up from germline, CDR1 is GTSNPN and CDR2 is SVGIG (reference sequence). CDR3 bases: TGTGCCTGGAGTGAAACAGGGTACTTCTCCGGAAACACCATATATTTT. Protein sequence: CAWSETGYFSGNTIYF.

V is TRBV7-8 and J is TRBJ2-7; perhaps TRBD1 as D (6 bases). This CDR3 contains 18 residues. CDR1 and CDR2 (germline): SGHVS, FQNEAQ. V lost 3 bases, J lost 0 bases, and 21 bases lay in between. CDR3 DNA sequence: TGTGCCAGCAGCTTCGCCAACCGATGGGGACAAGCCTCCTACGAGCAGTACTTC. Amino acid sequence: CASSFANRWGQASYEQYF.

This clone was counted a few times. J is TRBJ2-3 and V is TRBV5-4; 13 bases agree with TRBD2. The germline V gene has CDR1 SGHNT and CDR2 YYREEE (reference sequence). CDR3 length: 17 amino acids. J gave up 1 base and V 3 bases, and 5 bases lay outside the gene matches. The CDR3 is CASSSGLAGEGTDTQYF. The CDR3 DNA reads TGTGCCAGCAGCTCCGGACTAGCGGGAGAGGGCACAGATACGCAGTATTTT.

V is TRBV18 and J is TRBJ1-4; D is unresolved. V lost 3 bases to trimming and J lost 11 bases, with 13 bases between them. The V gene's germline CDR1 is KGHSH and CDR2 LQKENI. The CDR3 runs to 13 residues. The CDR3 is CASSPLPREKLFF. The CDR3 DNA is TGTGCCAGCTCACCCCTGCCGCGGGAGAAACTGTTTTTT.

This chain joins TRBV27 and TRBJ1-1, with D hard to call. CDR3 size: 14 residues. The germline gives CDR1 MNHEY, CDR2 SMNVEV (reference sequence). Trimming removed 6 bases at V and 1 base at J, with 12 bases between. The CDR3 DNA follows: TGTGCCAGCAGCCAGCGACGGGGGAACACTGAAGCTTTCTTT. Translated: CASSQRRGNTEAFF.

This chain joins TRBV4-3 and TRBJ2-5; 8 nucleotides match TRBD1. CDR3 size: 16 residues. The germline V gene encodes CDR1 LGHNA and CDR2 YSLEER. Trimming cost V 0 bases and J 4 bases; bases outside gene matches: 7. CDR3 DNA sequence: TGCGCCAGCAGCCAAGATTCCGGCAGGGGGCTAGAGACCCAGTACTTC. Translated, it gives CASSQDSGRGLETQYF.

V is TRBV7-3 and J is TRBJ2-1; 7 positions match TRBD1. Germline V lookup: CDR1 SGHTA, CDR2 FQGTGA. Losses at the gene ends were 5 bases for V and 4 bases for J; bases not matched to a gene: 8. The CDR3 totals 15 residues. The CDR3 here is CASSDEGGRYNEQFF. The CDR3 DNA follows: TGTGCCAGCAGCGACGAAGGGGGCAGGTACAATGAGCAGTTCTTC.

The chain couples TRBV4-3 to TRBJ1-6, with TRBD1 identical over 9 bases. The CDR3 extends over 15 amino acids. The germline V gene has CDR1 LGHNA and CDR2 YSLEER. The J segment lost 9 bases and the V segment lost 4 bases, leaving 7 bases of the junction unmatched. CDR3 sequence reads: CASSPDTGGLSPLHF. CDR3 bases: TGCGCCAGCAGCCCAGACACAGGGGGCCTTTCACCCCTCCACTTT.

This chain links TRBV5-1 with TRBJ2-1; maybe TRBD2 (5 bases). This CDR3 has 17 residues. Trimming cost V 3 bases and J 9 bases, with 25 bases left between them. Germline V gene data show CDR1 as SGHRS and CDR2 as YFSETQ. This chain's CDR3 is CASSSQAGDPLFGEQFF. CDR3 nucleotide sequence: TGCGCCAGCAGCTCCCAGGCCGGGGATCCACTTTTCGGTGAGCAGTTCTTC.

This chain connects TRBV4-1 to TRBJ2-3, with TRBD2 identical over 7 bases. This CDR3 is 16 amino acids long. The ends lost 0 bases at V and 2 bases at J; junction bases unmatched: 5. CDR1 MGHRA and CDR2 YSYEKL come from the germline V gene. The CDR3 sequence: CASSQEATSPTDTQYF. Written as DNA, the CDR3 is TGCGCCAGCAGCCAAGAGGCGACTAGCCCCACAGATACGCAGTATTTT.

The CDR3 loop reads CASSNIGSYEQYF. The CDR3 coding sequence is TGTGCCAGCAGCAATATCGGTTCCTACGAGCAGTACTTC. The chain carries TRBV21-1 and TRBJ2-7; no check of the table's D call, TRBD2, against the DNA was made. TRBV21-1 is reported as a pseudogene. This CDR3 is built from 13 residues.

The chain has TRBV7-2 and TRBJ2-5; D unclear. This CDR3 region has 15 residues. Germline lookup yields CDR1 SGHTA and CDR2 FQGNSA. Trimming cost V 2 bases and J 7 bases, with 17 bases left between them. The CDR3 sequence is CASSLSRVDVGTQYF. The CDR3 DNA sequence: TGTGCCAGCAGCTTATCCCGGGTAGACGTGGGGACCCAGTACTTC.